These T cell receptor beta chains were read from a single sample in a study of circulating tumor DNA in untreated peripheral T-cell lymphoma. Generated by immunoSEQ multiplex PCR, the TCRdb table keeps only in-frame clones and is missing some. Counted here are around 590 clones, around three quarters occurring once; the ten biggest clones make up about 3%. Sequences were obtained from tumor tissue. These receptors were taken from a human donor with peripheral T-cell lymphoma. The CDR3 runs from the conserved cysteine through the conserved F or W. D genes are given only for firm matches. Size tells how often a clone was seen (once, few, many) or the class of an expanded clone, and some rows leave it out.

TRBJ2-5 . TRBD1 TRBV6-8 CASSSGQGGGETQYF TGTGCCAGCAGTTCCGGACAGGGTGGGGGGGAGACCCAGTACTTC
TRBJ2-7 once TRBD2 TRBV6-8 CASTPGLVHEQYF TGTGCCAGCACTCCGGGACTAGTCCACGAGCAGTACTTC
TRBJ2-1 . . TRBV27 CAAGGGTTNEQFF TGTGCCGCAGGGGGGGGAACTACCAATGAGCAGTTCTTC
TRBJ2-3 . . TRBV1 CTSSHSAWSLDGGVTDTQYF TGCACCAGCAGCCATTCAGCCTGGAGCTTGGACGGGGGGGTCACAGATACGCAGTATTTT
TRBJ2-5 few TRBD2 TRBV6-1 CASSEGLAGGQETQYF TGTGCCAGCAGTGAAGGGTTAGCGGGGGGCCAAGAGACCCAGTACTTC
TRBJ2-7 . . TRBV5-1 CASSLAPMQSSELQYF TGCGCCAGCAGCTTGGCTCCGATGCAGTCCAGCGAACTGCAGTACTTC
TRBJ2-5 . . TRBV11-3 CASSPASFSQETQYF TGTGCCAGCAGCCCGGCAAGTTTCTCCCAAGAGACCCAGTACTTC
TRBJ2-1 . . TRBV2 CASSLDSGSNEQFF TGTGCCAGCAGTCTGGACAGTGGCAGCAATGAGCAGTTCTTC
TRBJ2-3 . . TRBV19 CASSIEGNTQYF TGTGCCAGTAGTATAGAAGGGAATACGCAGTATTTT
TRBJ1-3 few TRBD1 TRBV11-3 CASSSGTGFGNTIYF TGTGCCAGCAGCTCCGGGACAGGGTTCGGAAACACCATATATTTT
TRBJ2-2 . . TRBV19 CAAAGAYTGELFF TGTGCCGCGGCGGGGGCCTATACCGGGGAGCTGTTTTTT
TRBJ1-1 few . TRBV11-3 CASSLDPGVLTEAFF TGTGCCAGCAGCTTAGATCCAGGGGTGTTAACTGAAGCTTTCTTT
TRBJ1-5 once TRBD1 TRBV7-6 CASSPGTAYSNQPQHF TGTGCCAGCAGCCCCGGGACAGCATATAGCAATCAGCCCCAGCATTTT
TRBJ1-5 few . TRBV19 CASRGGVAQPQHF TGTGCCAGTAGGGGGGGGGTCGCTCAGCCCCAGCATTTT
TRBJ2-7 . . TRBV5-1 CASRPGQPGPYEQYF TGCGCCAGCAGGCCTGGACAGCCGGGGCCATACGAGCAGTACTTC
TRBJ1-6 . . TRBV11-3 CASSLVGGNSPLHF TGTGCCAGCAGCTTAGTTGGGGGGAATTCACCCCTCCACTTT
TRBJ2-5 few . TRBV11-3 CASSLDGAQETQYF TGTGCCAGCAGCTTAGACGGGGCCCAAGAGACCCAGTACTTC
TRBJ1-3 . . TRBV11-1 CASSPAGRAHPGNTIYF TGTGCCAGCAGCCCGGCGGGCAGAGCTCATCCCGGAAACACCATATATTTT
TRBJ1-2 . . TRBV7-6 CASSLGVGGIDGYTF TGTGCCAGCAGCTTAGGGGTCGGGGGGATAGATGGCTACACCTTC
TRBJ1-1 once TRBD1 TRBV29-1 CSARAGDRDIEAFF TGCAGTGCTAGAGCGGGAGACAGGGATATTGAAGCTTTCTTT
TRBJ1-2 . . TRBV1 CASSQDPDRGIYGYTF TGCGCCAGCAGCCAAGATCCCGACAGGGGGATCTATGGCTACACCTTC
TRBJ1-1 few . TRBV15 CATSAPGALNTEAFF TGTGCCACCAGCGCCCCAGGGGCCTTGAACACTGAAGCTTTCTTT
TRBJ2-2 . . TRBV18 CASSPARAGDTGELFF TGTGCCAGCTCACCGGCTAGAGCCGGAGACACCGGGGAGCTGTTTTTT
TRBJ1-3 . TRBD1 TRBV11-3 CASSGYSDRFSGNTIYF TGTGCCAGCAGCGGTTATTCGGACAGGTTCTCTGGAAACACCATATATTTT
TRBJ2-1 . TRBD2 TRBV10-2 CASSTLLGGYNEQFF TGCGCCAGCAGCACCCTTTTGGGGGGGTACAATGAGCAGTTCTTC
TRBJ2-7 few TRBD1 TRBV11-3 CASSPDRVPYEQYF TGTGCCAGCAGCCCCGACAGGGTCCCCTACGAGCAGTACTTC
TRBJ2-3 few TRBD1 TRBV2 CASSSPGQGLDTQYF TGTGCCAGCAGTTCTCCGGGACAGGGGTTGGATACGCAGTATTTT
TRBJ1-6 few . TRBV11-3 CASSLGQWNSPLHF TGTGCCAGCAGCTTAGGACAGTGGAATTCACCCCTCCACTTT
TRBJ2-1 . . TRBV4-1 CASSQDIGSTLPAAGFEQFF TGCGCCAGCAGCCAAGATATCGGCAGCACTCTACCTGCTGCTGGGTTTGAGCAGTTCTTC
TRBJ2-1 . TRBD2 TRBV6-8 CASSDTPGLAPFF TGTGCCAGCAGTGACACGCCGGGACTAGCCCCGTTCTTC
TRBJ1-1 . . TRBV6-8 CASRENSPTNTEAFF TGTGCCAGCAGGGAAAACAGCCCAACGAACACTGAAGCTTTCTTT
TRBJ1-2 . . TRBV7-7 CASSLAPPLYGYTF TGTGCCAGCAGCTTGGCCCCGCCCCTCTATGGCTACACCTTC
TRBJ2-1 . . TRBV11-3 CASSLGGSYNEQFF TGTGCCAGCAGCTTAGGGGGCTCCTACAATGAGCAGTTCTTC
TRBJ1-2 . . TRBV30 CAWSGAGGYTF TGTGCCTGGAGTGGCGCGGGAGGCTACACCTTC
TRBJ2-7 . TRBD1 TRBV28 CASSSATYRGQYF TGTGCCAGCAGCTCCGCCACCTACAGGGGGCAGTACTTC
TRBJ2-7 . TRBD2 TRBV11-3 CASSPGLAGATYEQYF TGTGCCAGCAGCCCAGGACTAGCGGGTGCAACCTACGAGCAGTACTTC
TRBJ1-2 few . TRBV11-3 CASSSGALSDGYTF TGTGCCAGCAGTTCTGGGGCCCTGAGCGACGGCTACACCTTC
TRBJ2-3 once TRBD2 TRBV7-2 CASSLLLAGTDTQYF TGTGCCAGCAGCTTGTTACTAGCGGGCACAGATACGCAGTATTTT
TRBJ1-1 . . TRBV29-1 CSIDIRGATEAFF TGCAGCATTGATATCAGGGGTGCCACTGAAGCTTTCTTT
TRBJ2-1 . TRBD1 TRBV19 CASSPDRVEQFF TGTGCCAGTAGCCCGGACAGGGTTGAGCAGTTCTTC
TRBJ2-1 . . TRBV11-1 CASNPPGLSVNEQFF TGTGCCAGCAATCCCCCGGGACTGTCTGTCAATGAGCAGTTCTTC
TRBJ2-7 . . TRBV29-1 CSAAMAGRSLGYEQYF TGCAGCGCCGCGATGGCTGGTCGATCATTGGGCTACGAGCAGTACTTC
TRBJ1-1 . . TRBV10-2 CASSESQEYTEAFF TGCGCCAGCAGTGAGTCCCAGGAATACACTGAAGCTTTCTTT
TRBJ2-1 . TRBD2 TRBV11-3 CASTSPRGGAYNEQFF TGTGCCAGCACCTCCCCCCGCGGGGGGGCCTACAATGAGCAGTTCTTC
TRBJ2-3 . . TRBV10-2 CASSEWGTSTDTQYF TGCGCCAGCAGTGAGTGGGGGACTAGCACAGATACGCAGTATTTT
TRBJ1-3 . . TRBV11-3 CASSLAAVFGNTIYF TGTGCCAGCAGCTTGGCAGCCGTATTCGGAAACACCATATATTTT
TRBJ2-3 . . TRBV10-2 CASLGTTDTQYF TGCGCCAGCTTAGGCACTACAGATACGCAGTATTTT
TRBJ2-7 . . TRBV11-3 CASSLLDRSYEQYF TGTGCCAGCAGCTTACTTGATAGATCCTACGAGCAGTACTTC
TRBJ1-4 . . TRBV10-2 CASTPSGEREKLFF TGCGCCAGCACCCCATCAGGGGAGAGGGAAAAACTGTTTTTT
TRBJ1-5 . TRBD1 TRBV18 CASSPGTGNNQPQHF TGTGCCAGCTCACCTGGGACAGGGAACAATCAGCCCCAGCATTTT
TRBJ1-6 . . TRBV6-8 CASSSLDYRVANSPLHF TGTGCCAGCAGTTCCTTAGATTACAGGGTAGCTAATTCACCCCTCCACTTT
TRBJ2-3 . . TRBV10-1 CASSSLSTDTQYF TGCGCCAGCTCCAGTCTCTCCACAGATACGCAGTATTTT
TRBJ2-7 . . TRBV15 CATSRAGDPLDEQYF TGTGCCACCAGCAGAGCCGGGGACCCTTTAGACGAGCAGTACTTC
TRBJ2-7 . . TRBV7-2 CASSEGLSYEQYF TGTGCCAGCAGCGAAGGCCTCTCCTACGAGCAGTACTTC
TRBJ1-2 . TRBD1 TRBV5-1 CASRTGGANYGYTF TGCGCCAGCAGAACAGGGGGCGCGAACTATGGCTACACCTTC
TRBJ1-1 . . TRBV4-1 CASSPRGSSEAFF TGCGCCAGCAGCCCCCGGGGGTCCTCTGAAGCTTTCTTT
TRBJ2-1 . TRBD1 TRBV19 CASSIFAGGYNEQFF TGTGCCAGTAGTATTTTTGCAGGGGGCTACAATGAGCAGTTCTTC
TRBJ1-1 . . TRBV19 CASSMFMNIEAFF TGTGCCAGTAGTATGTTTATGAACATTGAAGCTTTCTTT
TRBJ2-7 . TRBD1 TRBV10-2 CASTPIQGQNYEQYF TGCGCCAGCACACCGATCCAGGGACAGAACTACGAGCAGTACTTC